This T cell receptor (beta chain) was captured by sequencing in a study of blood T cells in healthy people across ages. Findings and caveats of the study: Roughly linearly, TCR beta diversity per million T cells fell as age increased. There were more naive CD4+ cells and higher diversity in long-lived donors than in aged donors.

Primers used in a second PCR of about 7 to 12 cycles were a sample-barcoded 5' primer and a J-beta primer mix. TCRdb passed the 5' RACE reads through MiXCR, listing each CDR3 protein once. The sample lists 600,000 to 650,000 distinct CDR3 sequences, under 65% seen once, with approximately 37% in the top ten. As regards this clonotype: No antigen is known for it.

In germline, CDR1 is DFQATT, CDR2 SNEGSKA (reference sequence). The CDR3 is made up of 16 amino acids. Trimming removed 0 bases at V and 10 bases at J, with 21 bases between. The genes are TRBV20-1 and TRBJ1-4, with D possibly matching TRBD1 (6 bases). This receptor was taken from a man aged 55-75 years in good health. Sequenced sample: blood. The chain's CDR3 is CSARDPTRGELGKLFF. The DNA for the CDR3 is TGCAGTGCTAGAGATCCGACGAGGGGGGAGTTAGGAAAACTGTTTTTT.